This T cell receptor beta chain was sequenced for a study of T cells of healthy individuals. This clonotype was seen ten or more times. TCRdb analysed the 5' RACE reads with MiXCR anew, one entry per CDR3 protein. This sample yields some 82,000 distinct CDR3 sequences, of which 4% to 5.5% are seen a single time; around 8% belongs to the top ten. J lost 3 bases, V lost 2 bases, and 5 bases had no gene match. Looked up from germline, CDR1 is SGHTA and CDR2 is FQGNSA. This CDR3 comprises 16 residues. The V gene is TRBV7-2, the J gene TRBJ2-2; 8 bases line up with TRBD1. The origin of this receptor is a female donor in good health. CDR3 amino acids: CASSLRQGAYTGELFF. CDR3 in DNA: TGTGCCAGCAGCTTAAGGCAGGGGGCCTACACCGGGGAGCTGTTTTTT.